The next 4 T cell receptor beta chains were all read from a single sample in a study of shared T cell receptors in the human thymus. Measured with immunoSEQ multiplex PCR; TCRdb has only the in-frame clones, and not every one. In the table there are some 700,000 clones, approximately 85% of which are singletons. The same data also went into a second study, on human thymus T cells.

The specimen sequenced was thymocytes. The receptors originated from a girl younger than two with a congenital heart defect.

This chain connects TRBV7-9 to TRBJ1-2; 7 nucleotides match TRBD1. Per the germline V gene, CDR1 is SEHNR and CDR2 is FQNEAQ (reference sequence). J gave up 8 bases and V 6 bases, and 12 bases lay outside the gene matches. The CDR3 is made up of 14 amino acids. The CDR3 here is CASSCTGARGGYTF. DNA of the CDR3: TGTGCCAGCAGTTGTACAGGGGCCCGAGGAGGCTACACCTTC.

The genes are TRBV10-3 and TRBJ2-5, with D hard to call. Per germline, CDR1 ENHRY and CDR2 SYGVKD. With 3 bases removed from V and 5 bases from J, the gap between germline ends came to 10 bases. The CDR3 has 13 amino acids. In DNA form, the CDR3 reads TGTGCCATCAGTGATTTGCGGTGGGAGACCCAGTACTTC. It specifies CAISDLRWETQYF.

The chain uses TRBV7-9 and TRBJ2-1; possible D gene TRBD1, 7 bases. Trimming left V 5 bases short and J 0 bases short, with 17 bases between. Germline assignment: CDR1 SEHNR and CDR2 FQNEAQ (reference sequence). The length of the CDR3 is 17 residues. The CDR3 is CASSLGRTGLSYNEQFF. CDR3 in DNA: TGTGCCAGCAGCCTGGGGAGGACAGGTCTCTCCTACAATGAGCAGTTCTTC. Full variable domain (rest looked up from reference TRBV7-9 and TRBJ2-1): DTGVSQNPRHKITKRGQNVTFRCDPISEHNRLYWYRQTLGQGPEFLTYFQNEAQLEKSRLLSDRFSAERPKGSFSTLEIQRTEQGDSAMYLCASSLGRTGLSYNEQFFGPGTRLTVL.

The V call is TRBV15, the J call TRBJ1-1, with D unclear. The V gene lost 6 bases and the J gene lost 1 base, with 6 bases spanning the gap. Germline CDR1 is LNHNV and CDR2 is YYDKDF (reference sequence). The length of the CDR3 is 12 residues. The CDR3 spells CATRAGNTEAFF. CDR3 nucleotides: TGTGCCACCAGGGCAGGGAACACTGAAGCTTTCTTT. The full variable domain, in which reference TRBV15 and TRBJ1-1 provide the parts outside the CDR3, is DAMVIQNPRYQVTQFGKPVTLSCSQTLNHNVMYWYQQKSSQAPKLLFHYYDKDFNNEADTPDNFQSRRPNTSFCFLDIRSPGLGDTAMYLCATRAGNTEAFFGQGTRLTVV.